This T cell receptor (beta chain) is drawn from a study of identical twins. Study-wide results and caveats: The abundant beta clonotypes from cord blood had fewer insertions, and memory repertoires had none of this. Surplus twin overlap in beta out-of-frame sequences was less pronounced.

Carrying unique molecular identifiers, the cDNA also gained a universal primer site through template switching. TCRdb analysed the 5' RACE reads with MiXCR anew, one entry per CDR3 protein. The repertoire consists of 400,000 or so distinct CDR3 sequences, with around 9% occurring once and the leading ten covering about 9.1%. Every donor was a healthy Caucasian. Details on this clonotype: Its antigen is unknown.

This TCR was recovered from a woman aged 45-65 years in good health. The specimen was naive T cells sorted from blood.

This CDR3 is CASTDRVFEDEQFF. CDR3 nucleotide sequence: TGTGCCAGCACGGACAGGGTCTTTGAGGATGAGCAGTTCTTC. V usage is TRBV11-3 and J usage is TRBJ2-1; 8 positions match TRBD1. The CDR3 contains 14 residues. Germline V gives CDR1 SGHNT, CDR2 YENEEA. V lost 7 bases and J lost 8; bases outside the gene matches: 10.